Listed here are 8 T cell receptor beta chains from one sample, sequenced in a study of cytomegalovirus exposure and HLA in healthy donors. Repertoires were generated with immunoSEQ multiplex PCR, while TCRdb's copy carries only in-frame clones and drops some. The profile covers 110,000 or so clones, with approximately 85% appearing a single time and about 2.9% taken by the ten largest. Sample: PBMCs. Receptors originate from a woman between 18 and 29 years old in good health and CMV-seronegative.

In DNA form, the CDR3 reads TGCGCCAGCAGTGAGTCTGGCAGGGGGCGTGGTCCCCTAAACTATGGCTACACCTTC. Translated, it gives CASSESGRGRGPLNYGYTF. This chain links TRBV10-2 with TRBJ1-2, with 8 bases lining up with TRBD1. V dropped 0 bases and J dropped 2; count of bases not matched to a gene: 14. The CDR3 is 19 amino acids. Germline CDR1 reads WSHSY; CDR2 reads SAAADI.

The chain uses TRBV28 and TRBJ1-5, with D perhaps TRBD1 (5 bases). V was shortened by 5 bases and J by 4 bases, with 15 bases between the two germline ends. Germline V gives CDR1 MDHEN, CDR2 SYDVKM. The CDR3 is made up of 15 amino acids. The CDR3 sequence is CASSLGGGGNQPQHF. CDR3 coding DNA: TGTGCCAGCAGTCTCGGCGGGGGTGGTAATCAGCCCCAGCATTTT.

V is TRBV5-1 and J is TRBJ2-5; weak D call: TRBD1 (6 bases). V gave up 3 bases and J gave up 2 bases, with 14 bases separating them. The CDR3 totals 15 residues. Germline lookup yields CDR1 SGHRS and CDR2 YFSETQ. CDR3 coding DNA: TGCGCCAGCAGCTCGAGGACAGAGATACAAGAGACCCAGTACTTC. Translation gives CASSSRTEIQETQYF.

This rearrangement joins TRBV9 to TRBJ2-5, with D maybe TRBD2 (7 bases). CDR3 length equals 14 residues. Deletions cut 6 bases from V and 5 bases from J, with 17 bases between. Germline CDR1 reads SGDLS; CDR2 reads YYNGEE. The CDR3 DNA reads as TGTGCCAGCACAGAAGGGGGGGGGCCGGAGACCCAGTACTTC. Translation gives CASTEGGGPETQYF.

This chain links TRBV18 with TRBJ2-5, with TRBD1 identical over 9 bases. The CDR3 has 15 residues. CDR1 and CDR2 from the germline V gene are KGHSH and LQKENI. J lost 4 bases, V lost 2 bases, and 5 bases had no gene match. In DNA form, the CDR3 reads TGTGCCAGCTCACCAAGGACAGGGGAGGGAGAGACCCAGTACTTC. The encoded protein is CASSPRTGEGETQYF.

The chain has TRBV19 and TRBJ1-2; 7 bases line up with TRBD1. J was trimmed by 12 bases and V by 7 bases; bases with no gene match: 29. Germline CDR1 and CDR2: LNHDA and SQIVND (reference sequence). The CDR3 consists of 18 residues. In nucleotides, the CDR3 is TGTGCCAGTACCTCGAGAGGGACAGTCGTCAAACCCGATTCTGGGAACACCTTC. Its translation: CASTSRGTVVKPDSGNTF.

J is TRBJ1-1 and V is TRBV18, with TRBD1 matching over 8 bases. The germline V gene encodes CDR1 KGHSH and CDR2 LQKENI. J lost 6 bases, V lost 0 bases, and 3 bases had no gene match. The CDR3 runs 14 residues. CDR3 bases: TGTGCCAGCTCACCACCGGCAGGGGGCCCTGAAGCTTTCTTT. This encodes CASSPPAGGPEAFF.

V is TRBV2 and J is TRBJ2-5; 8 bases agree with TRBD1. The ends lost 6 bases at V and 2 bases at J; junction bases unmatched: 2. The CDR3 is made up of 13 amino acids. Per the germline V gene, CDR1 is SNHLY and CDR2 is FYNNEI. CDR3 DNA sequence: TGTGCCAGCAGGGGGACAGGTCAAGAGACCCAGTACTTC. Its protein product is CASRGTGQETQYF.